These 5 T cell receptor beta chains share one sample of origin, sequenced in a study of CD8+ T cells in alopecia areata. Treatment: oral pan-JAK inhibitor, 5-10 mg twice daily. Extraction and reverse transcription of RNA yielded cDNA as the sequencing template. Assay used: immunoSEQ multiplex PCR; TCRdb lists only in-frame clones, some missing. Here the sample spans under 300,000 clones, 50% to 75% being singletons. This sample comprised CD4+ T cells sorted from blood, obtained at roughly week 52, from a patient treated with tofacitinib. The receptors here all came from a human donor with alopecia areata.

The chain uses TRBV7-8 and TRBJ2-7; maybe TRBD2 (5 bases). With 4 bases removed from V and 4 bases from J, the gap between germline ends came to 17 bases. The CDR3 extends over 15 amino acids. CDR1 and CDR2 from the germline V gene are SGHVS and FQNEAQ. Here the CDR3 reads CASSSLGLGEYEQYF. The CDR3 DNA reads as TGTGCCAGCAGCTCGCTAGGACTCGGGGAATACGAGCAGTACTTC.

This clone has more than one count but fewer than ten. The V call is TRBV14, the J call TRBJ2-7; D perhaps matches TRBD2 (5 bases). Germline V gives CDR1 SGHDN, CDR2 FVKESK. The CDR3 runs to 15 residues. Trimming took off 1 base at V and 7 bases at J, with 17 bases between the two ends. The CDR3 DNA is TGTGCCAGCAGCCAAGCCGGGATACTGTATGGGGAGCAGTACTTC. Residues: CASSQAGILYGEQYF.

The chain recombines TRBV2 with TRBJ1-5, with D possibly TRBD1 on 6 matching bases. This CDR3 spans 15 amino acids. V lost 8 bases, J lost 5 bases, and 19 bases lay in between. Germline V CDR1 and CDR2: SNHLY, FYNNEI. The CDR3 DNA sequence: TGTGCCAGCCGAGGGGGAACGGACAGTTATCAGCCCCAGCATTTT. Translation: CASRGGTDSYQPQHF.

The gene calls are TRBV30 and TRBJ1-1; a weak D match, TRBD1 (6 bases). The CDR3 runs 15 residues. Trimming took 0 bases from V and 4 from J, leaving 15 bases between them. The germline gives CDR1 GTSNPN, CDR2 SVGIG (reference sequence). For the CDR3, the DNA is TGTGCCTGGAGTGTGTTGGTGGGAGGGGGCACTGAAGCTTTCTTT. It specifies CAWSVLVGGGTEAFF.

This chain joins TRBV30 and TRBJ2-1, with unresolved D. CDR1 is GTSNPN, CDR2 SVGIG, per germline (reference sequence). This CDR3 is built from 14 residues. V was cut by 3 bases and J by 1 base, with 10 bases left in between. The chain's CDR3 is CAWSLGSSYNEQFF. The CDR3 DNA is TGTGCCTGGAGCTTAGGGTCTTCCTACAATGAGCAGTTCTTC.